This TCR beta chain comes out of a study of T cells after yellow fever vaccination. Study-wide background: With SMART-Seq v4 Ultra Low Input, the fractions containing low cell numbers were prepared.

TCRdb reprocessed the 5' RACE reads with MiXCR, giving one entry per CDR3 protein. Here the sample spans some 670,000 distinct CDR3 sequences, 12% being singletons. The CDR3 runs to 13 residues. Unmatched junction bases numbered 9, after V lost 5 bases and J lost 10 bases. Looked up from germline, CDR1 is SGHTA and CDR2 is FQGNSA. Material: PBMCs, obtained on the day of the yellow fever booster vaccination. The receptor was isolated from a man younger than 45 who received the YFV17D yellow fever vaccine. V gene TRBV7-2 combines with J gene TRBJ2-5; TRBD2 aligns across 8 bases. The CDR3 DNA is TGTGCCAGCAGCCCCCCGCCGGGAGGGAACCAGTACTTC. Amino acids: CASSPPPGGNQYF.